Listed below are T cell receptor beta chains from one sample, sequenced in a study of cytomegalovirus exposure and HLA in healthy donors. The protocol was immunoSEQ multiplex PCR, while the TCRdb copy is restricted to in-frame clones and leaves out a portion. This table has 85,000 to 100,000 clones, more than 75% appearing once. The sample taken for sequencing was PBMCs. The source of these receptors is a human donor in good health. CDR3s include the opening cysteine and the closing phenylalanine or tryptophan. The order of the fields is V gene, D gene, J gene, clone size, CDR3 protein, CDR3 DNA. D genes are given only for firm matches. Only some rows state a clone size, as once, few, many or a class for expanded clones.

v_gene: TRBV19; d_gene: .; j_gene: TRBJ2-6; abundance: .; CDR3aa: CASSRKQGKSGANVLTF; CDR3nt: TGTGCCAGTAGTAGGAAACAGGGAAAATCTGGGGCCAACGTCCTGACTTTC
v_gene: TRBV27; d_gene: TRBD2; j_gene: TRBJ2-3; abundance: .; CDR3aa: CASRSSGRNTDTQYF; CDR3nt: TGTGCCAGCAGATCTAGCGGGAGGAACACAGATACGCAGTATTTT
v_gene: TRBV11-2; d_gene: .; j_gene: TRBJ1-2; abundance: .; CDR3aa: CASSLGSTNYGYTF; CDR3nt: TGTGCCAGCAGCTTAGGTAGTACTAACTATGGCTACACCTTC
v_gene: TRBV7-2; d_gene: .; j_gene: TRBJ2-1; abundance: few; CDR3aa: CASSLSTSLDEQFF; CDR3nt: TGTGCCAGCAGCTTGTCCACTAGTTTGGATGAGCAGTTCTTC
v_gene: TRBV13; d_gene: .; j_gene: TRBJ2-5; abundance: .; CDR3aa: CASSLGTYQETQYF; CDR3nt: TGTGCCAGCAGCTTAGGGACATACCAAGAGACCCAGTACTTC
v_gene: TRBV29-1; d_gene: TRBD1; j_gene: TRBJ2-5; abundance: .; CDR3aa: CSVSGRGTGETQYF; CDR3nt: TGCAGCGTCTCGGGACGAGGGACAGGGGAGACCCAGTACTTC
v_gene: TRBV25-1; d_gene: TRBD1; j_gene: TRBJ1-1; abundance: few; CDR3aa: CASSPRQGNTEAFF; CDR3nt: TGTGCCAGCAGTCCACGACAGGGGAACACTGAAGCTTTCTTT
v_gene: TRBV15; d_gene: TRBD1; j_gene: TRBJ2-2; abundance: .; CDR3aa: CATSTGQGVTGELFF; CDR3nt: TGTGCCACCAGCACAGGACAGGGGGTCACCGGGGAGCTGTTTTTT
v_gene: TRBV18; d_gene: TRBD2; j_gene: TRBJ2-3; abundance: .; CDR3aa: CASSLLLAGDTDTQYF; CDR3nt: TGTGCCAGCTCACTCCTCCTAGCGGGAGACACAGATACGCAGTATTTT
v_gene: TRBV29-1; d_gene: TRBD2; j_gene: TRBJ2-7; abundance: .; CDR3aa: CSASGSPNEQYF; CDR3nt: TGCAGCGCTAGCGGGAGTCCTAACGAGCAGTACTTC
v_gene: TRBV6-1; d_gene: TRBD1; j_gene: TRBJ1-5; abundance: .; CDR3aa: CASSVRDREHRNQPQHF; CDR3nt: TGTGCCAGCAGTGTTAGGGACAGGGAACATCGCAATCAGCCCCAGCATTTT
v_gene: TRBV9; d_gene: .; j_gene: TRBJ1-1; abundance: .; CDR3aa: CASSVVRGAGTEAFF; CDR3nt: TGTGCCAGCAGCGTAGTTCGGGGGGCAGGCACTGAAGCTTTCTTT
v_gene: TRBV10-2; d_gene: .; j_gene: TRBJ2-7; abundance: .; CDR3aa: CASSKDWVYEQYF; CDR3nt: TGCGCCAGCAGCAAGGACTGGGTCTACGAGCAGTACTTC